This is a list of T cell receptor beta chains from one sample in a study of T cells after yellow fever vaccination. TCRdb used MiXCR to reprocess the 5' RACE reads, holding one entry per CDR3 protein. The data show fewer than 650,000 distinct CDR3 sequences, around a fifth seen once. The sequenced sample was PBMCs, obtained approximately 20 days after the first yellow fever vaccination. The receptors here all came from a young man who received the YFV17D yellow fever vaccine. The CDR3 runs from the conserved cysteine through the conserved F or W. A D gene is named only where the DNA matches it firmly. Some rows mark clone size as missing; the rest say once, few, many or name a class of expanded clone.

d_gene	v_gene	j_gene	abundance	CDR3aa	CDR3nt
NA	TRBV6-1	TRBJ2-7	few	CASSEVYGGPSYEQYF	TGTGCCAGCAGTGAAGTCTATGGGGGCCCCTCCTACGAGCAGTACTTC
NA	TRBV11-1	TRBJ2-2	few	CASSTISRTALANTGELFF	TGTGCCAGCAGCACAATATCCCGGACAGCCCTAGCGAACACCGGGGAGCTGTTTTTT
TRBD1	TRBV29-1	TRBJ2-3	NA	CSVRQGADTQYF	TGCAGCGTACGACAGGGGGCAGATACGCAGTATTTT
NA	TRBV12-3/TRBV12-4	TRBJ2-2	few	CASSQPRGVSTGELFF	TGTGCCAGCAGTCAGCCTAGGGGGGTGAGCACCGGGGAGCTGTTTTTT
NA	TRBV7-2	TRBJ2-6	NA	CASSAYWGISGANVLTF	TGTGCCAGCAGCGCCTACTGGGGGATCTCTGGGGCCAACGTCCTGACTTTC
NA	TRBV24-1	TRBJ2-3	NA	CATSPSGGTDTQYF	TGTGCCACCAGTCCGTCAGGGGGCACAGATACGCAGTATTTT
TRBD1	TRBV29-1	TRBJ2-7	many	CSVTGTGDPGAYEQYF	TGCAGCGTTACCGGGACAGGGGACCCTGGCGCCTACGAGCAGTACTTC
NA	TRBV14	TRBJ1-4	NA	CASSRKGYYEKLFF	TGTGCCAGCAGCCGGAAGGGTTACTACGAAAAACTGTTTTTT
TRBD1	TRBV28	TRBJ2-7	few	CASGTGAYEQYF	TGTGCCAGCGGGACAGGAGCCTACGAGCAGTACTTC
NA	TRBV7-3	TRBJ1-1	NA	CASSLKASINTEAFF	TGTGCCAGCAGCTTAAAAGCAAGTATCAACACTGAAGCTTTCTTT
NA	TRBV5-5	TRBJ1-1	few	CASSRYDTNTEAFF	TGTGCCAGCAGCCGTTATGACACGAACACTGAAGCTTTCTTT
TRBD1	TRBV27	TRBJ1-1	few	CASSSSDRGPYTEAFF	TGTGCCAGCAGTTCCTCCGACAGGGGCCCTTACACTGAAGCTTTCTTT
TRBD2	TRBV9	TRBJ2-3	few	CASSSGSGAFNTDTQYF	TGTGCCAGCAGCTCCGGTAGCGGGGCATTTAACACAGATACGCAGTATTTT
TRBD2	TRBV9	TRBJ2-5	few	CASPRLAGQTQYF	TGTGCCAGCCCGAGGCTAGCGGGGCAGACCCAGTACTTC
TRBD2	TRBV6-5	TRBJ2-5	NA	CASSYSASGGAGETQYF	TGTGCCAGCAGTTACTCGGCTAGCGGGGGGGCCGGTGAGACCCAGTACTTC
TRBD2	TRBV5-1	TRBJ2-3	NA	CASSWSGLAPTDTQYF	TGCGCCAGCAGCTGGTCCGGACTAGCCCCCACAGATACGCAGTATTTT
TRBD1	TRBV4-2	TRBJ2-5	NA	CASSQGDRADQYF	TGTGCCAGCAGCCAAGGGGACAGGGCCGACCAGTACTTC
NA	TRBV28	TRBJ2-2	few	CASSFDRELFF	TGTGCCAGCAGTTTTGATCGGGAGCTGTTTTTT
NA	TRBV5-1	TRBJ1-4	few	CASSWTVGNEKLFF	TGCGCCAGCAGCTGGACAGTGGGTAATGAAAAACTGTTTTTT
NA	TRBV12-3/TRBV12-4	TRBJ1-6	many	CASSLRDPRDSPLHF	TGTGCCAGCAGCCTTCGGGACCCTAGGGACTCACCCCTCCACTTT
NA	TRBV12-3/TRBV12-4	TRBJ2-7	few	CASSRQELGSYEQYF	TGTGCCAGCAGTCGACAGGAATTGGGATCCTACGAGCAGTACTTC
NA	TRBV12-3/TRBV12-4	TRBJ2-1	NA	CASWFRGASNEQFF	TGTGCCAGCTGGTTCCGGGGGGCAAGTAATGAGCAGTTCTTC
NA	TRBV6-1	TRBJ1-4	few	CASSQLDPTANEKLFF	TGTGCCAGCAGTCAGCTGGATCCGACGGCTAATGAAAAACTGTTTTTT
NA	TRBV6-1	TRBJ2-5	few	CASSTTHKETQYF	TGTGCCAGCAGTACGACACATAAAGAGACCCAGTACTTC
NA	TRBV20-1	TRBJ1-1	many	CSARDPRRNTEAFF	TGCAGTGCTAGAGATCCACGCCGGAACACTGAAGCTTTCTTT
NA	TRBV14	TRBJ2-3	few	CASSQQARTDTQYF	TGTGCCAGCAGCCAACAGGCCCGCACAGATACGCAGTATTTT
NA	TRBV14	TRBJ2-1	NA	CASSQLDSGDNEQFF	TGTGCCAGCAGCCAGTTGGACTCGGGGGACAATGAGCAGTTCTTC
TRBD2	TRBV29-1	TRBJ2-3	NA	CSVLASGGDTQYF	TGCAGCGTTCTAGCTAGCGGGGGGGATACGCAGTATTTT
TRBD1	TRBV12-3/TRBV12-4	TRBJ2-6	NA	CASSLVDRVTGANVLTF	TGTGCCAGCAGTTTAGTGGACAGGGTAACCGGGGCCAACGTCCTGACTTTC
NA	TRBV4-3	TRBJ1-2	NA	CASSQDPSAGAYGYTF	TGCGCCAGCAGCCAAGATCCATCGGCGGGCGCCTATGGCTACACCTTC
NA	TRBV7-9	TRBJ2-7	once	CASSLYLWEQYF	TGTGCCAGCAGCTTATACCTTTGGGAGCAGTACTTC
NA	TRBV27	TRBJ2-2	NA	CASSLWGWDTGELFF	TGTGCCAGCAGTTTATGGGGGTGGGACACCGGGGAGCTGTTTTTT
NA	TRBV6-2/TRBV6-3	TRBJ2-5	few	CASRVLARRGRGHDQETQYF	TGTGCCAGCAGAGTACTGGCGCGGCGGGGGCGGGGGCACGACCAAGAGACCCAGTACTTC
TRBD1	TRBV12-3/TRBV12-4	TRBJ1-5	few	CASRATGRNQPQHF	TGTGCCAGCAGGGCGACAGGGCGAAATCAGCCCCAGCATTTT
NA	TRBV5-1	TRBJ2-3	few	CASSLGQTGTLLLGQYF	TGCGCCAGCAGCTTGGGACAGACCGGGACTCTTCTCCTTGGGCAGTATTTT
NA	TRBV24-1	TRBJ2-1	few	CATSDPKRDISGNEQFF	TGTGCCACCAGTGACCCAAAAAGGGACATTAGCGGCAATGAGCAGTTCTTC
TRBD1	TRBV4-1	TRBJ1-2	once	CASSSTGTMSGYTF	TGCGCCAGCAGTTCGACAGGGACTATGAGTGGCTACACCTTC
NA	TRBV12-3/TRBV12-4	TRBJ2-1	NA	CASAPPRGETYNEQFF	TGTGCCAGCGCCCCGCCCAGGGGGGAGACCTACAATGAGCAGTTCTTC
TRBD1	TRBV11-2	TRBJ2-1	NA	CASSLDVSGTGASEQFF	TGTGCCAGCAGCTTAGACGTGTCGGGGACAGGGGCAAGTGAGCAGTTCTTC
NA	TRBV20-1	TRBJ1-2	few	CSARTEINYGYTF	TGCAGTGCCAGGACAGAGATTAACTATGGCTACACCTTC
NA	TRBV5-1	TRBJ2-1	NA	CASRLDGPLDEQFF	TGCGCCAGCAGATTGGATGGGCCACTGGATGAGCAGTTCTTC
TRBD1	TRBV12-3/TRBV12-4	TRBJ1-5	few	CASSATGGPLGNQPQHF	TGTGCCAGCAGCGCAACAGGGGGCCCCCTAGGCAATCAGCCCCAGCATTTT
TRBD1	TRBV6-5	TRBJ2-2	NA	CASSYTGGFTGELFF	TGTGCCAGCAGTTACACAGGGGGCTTTACCGGGGAGCTGTTTTTT
TRBD1	TRBV4-1	TRBJ2-2	NA	CASSQTGGTGELFF	TGCGCCAGCAGCCAGACAGGGGGCACCGGGGAGCTGTTTTTT
NA	TRBV24-1	TRBJ1-5	NA	CATSDSGAGNQPQHF	TGTGCCACCAGTGACTCAGGGGCTGGCAATCAGCCCCAGCATTTT
NA	TRBV18	TRBJ2-7	NA	CASSPQEMDSMEQYF	TGTGCCAGCTCACCGCAGGAAATGGACAGTATGGAGCAGTACTTC
NA	TRBV5-5	TRBJ1-5	NA	CASSSSGPSGNQPQHF	TGTGCCAGCAGCTCTTCCGGGCCCTCGGGCAATCAGCCCCAGCATTTT